A selection of T cell receptor beta chains follows, all from one sample in a study of blood T cell repertoires in COVID-19. The repertoire was sequenced with immunoSEQ multiplex PCR; TCRdb's copy has only in-frame clones and lacks some. The data hold over 90,000 clones, with approximately 81% observed a single time. The sample comprised peripheral blood. These receptors were obtained from an older man with active or convalescent COVID-19. Each CDR3 is given with its conserved first and last residue. Each record gives: D gene, clone size, V gene, J gene, CDR3 protein, CDR3 DNA. D genes are given only for firm matches. Only some rows state a clone size, as once, few, many or a class for expanded clones.

D: .; size: few; V: TRBV2; J: TRBJ2-1; CDR3: CASMREPGSYNEQFF; DNA: TGTGCCAGCATGAGGGAACCTGGGTCCTACAATGAGCAGTTCTTC
D: TRBD1; size: .; V: TRBV3-1/TRBV3-2; J: TRBJ1-1; CDR3: CASSRAGGQFPEAFF; DNA: TGTGCCAGCAGCCGCGCAGGGGGGCAGTTCCCTGAAGCTTTCTTT
D: TRBD1; size: .; V: TRBV27; J: TRBJ2-6; CDR3: CASSQGASSGANVLTF; DNA: TGTGCCAGTTCACAGGGGGCCAGCTCTGGGGCCAACGTCCTGACTTTC
D: .; size: .; V: TRBV7-8; J: TRBJ1-2; CDR3: CASSPTGRVGYTF; DNA: TGTGCCAGCAGCCCAACAGGGCGGGTCGGCTACACCTTC
D: TRBD1; size: .; V: TRBV6-5; J: TRBJ2-2; CDR3: CASRGQGDTGELFF; DNA: TGTGCCAGCAGAGGACAGGGGGACACCGGGGAGCTGTTTTTT
D: TRBD2; size: .; V: TRBV5-1; J: TRBJ2-2; CDR3: CASSVGTSGGTGELFF; DNA: TGCGCCAGCAGCGTAGGGACTAGCGGGGGCACCGGGGAGCTGTTTTTT
D: .; size: .; V: TRBV15; J: TRBJ1-3; CDR3: CATSRDGGLSGNTIYF; DNA: TGTGCCACCAGCAGAGATGGGGGCCTCTCTGGAAACACCATATATTTT
D: .; size: once; V: TRBV19; J: TRBJ1-6; CDR3: CASSSSYNSPLHF; DNA: TGTGCCAGTAGTAGCAGCTATAATTCACCCCTCCACTTT
D: .; size: .; V: TRBV19; J: TRBJ2-2; CDR3: CASTWQGSGELFF; DNA: TGTGCCAGTACATGGCAGGGGTCCGGGGAGCTGTTTTTT
D: TRBD1; size: .; V: TRBV18; J: TRBJ1-5; CDR3: CASSPLDRVGQPQHF; DNA: TGTGCCAGCTCACCCCTCGACAGGGTGGGCCAGCCCCAGCATTTT